These 8 T cell receptor beta chains were all obtained from the same sample, sequenced in a study of shared clonotypes between healthy human individuals. Here immunoSEQ multiplex PCR was the method, and the copy in TCRdb shows in-frame clones only, minus some. In the table there are some 2.4 million clones, roughly 93% of which are singletons. Sample: naive CD4+ T cells from PBMCs. Specified subset: CD45RA+ positively selected. These receptors were taken from a man aged 18 to 30 in good health. Some clones in this sample may be carry-over from other donors' samples.

The rearrangement links TRBV28 to TRBJ1-4; D unresolved. This CDR3 is 14 amino acids long. V lost 5 bases, J lost 5 bases, and 12 bases lay in between. Germline CDR1 is MDHEN and CDR2 is SYDVKM. For the CDR3, the DNA is TGTGCCAGCAGTCGCGCAGGCGGGAATGAAAAACTGTTTTTT. Its translation is CASSRAGGNEKLFF.

The gene calls are TRBV5-1 and TRBJ2-3; perhaps TRBD2 as D (5 bases). The length of the CDR3 is 13 residues. CDR1 SGHRS and CDR2 YFSETQ come from the germline V gene. Trimming shortened V by 3 bases and J by 6 bases, and 11 bases separated the two germline ends. CDR3 protein: CASSWAGTDTQYF. The CDR3 DNA is TGCGCCAGCAGCTGGGCGGGTACGGATACGCAGTATTTT.

The V call is TRBV4-1, the J call TRBJ2-3, with TRBD2 identical over 9 bases. The CDR3 sequence is 16 residues long. CDR1 is MGHRA, CDR2 YSYEKL, per germline. V lost 4 bases, J lost 0 bases, and 5 bases stayed unmatched. CDR3 DNA: TGCGCCAGCAGCCGACAACTAGCGGGTAGCACAGATACGCAGTATTTT. Translating gives CASSRQLAGSTDTQYF.

This chain joins TRBV11-2 and TRBJ2-7, with 7 bases identical to TRBD2. V was clipped by 5 bases and J by 3 bases; unmatched bases: 7. There are 14 residues in the CDR3. From germline, CDR1 is SGHAT and CDR2 FQNNGV. CDR3 in DNA: TGTGCCAGCAGCCGGGGGAGGGGAGGCTACGAGCAGTACTTC. Its protein product is CASSRGRGGYEQYF.

The chain links TRBV19 to TRBJ2-4; maybe TRBD1 (7 bases). Trimming left V 4 bases short and J 7 bases short, with 17 bases between. Germline loops: CDR1 LNHDA, CDR2 SQIVND (reference sequence). The CDR3 contains 15 residues. The CDR3 nucleotides read TGTGCCAGTAGTAACGACAGGGCGGGGAAGAACATTCAGTACTTC. Translating it yields CASSNDRAGKNIQYF. The whole variable domain, remainder taken from reference TRBV19 and TRBJ2-4, is DGGITQSPKYLFRKEGQNVTLSCEQNLNHDAMYWYRQDPGQGLRLIYYSQIVNDFQKGDIAEGYSVSREKKESFPLTVTSAQKNPTAFYLCASSNDRAGKNIQYFGAGTRLSVL.

The V call is TRBV5-1, the J call TRBJ2-5; the D gene is possibly TRBD2 (6 bases). Germline V gives CDR1 SGHRS, CDR2 YFSETQ. The CDR3 extends over 15 amino acids. V lost 6 bases and J 5 bases, leaving 20 bases between the germline ends. In DNA form, the CDR3 reads TGCGCCAGCAACCCCCTTAGACCCGGAGGGGAGACCCAGTACTTC. Encoded protein: CASNPLRPGGETQYF.

V gene TRBV5-4 combines with J gene TRBJ2-2; D is unresolved. CDR3 length equals 14 residues. Germline V lookup: CDR1 SGHNT, CDR2 YYREEE (reference sequence). V gave up 2 bases and J gave up 1 base, with 6 bases separating them. The CDR3 region has the DNA TGTGCCAGCAGCTTCGGGCAGAACACCGGGGAGCTGTTTTTT. Residues: CASSFGQNTGELFF.

The chain recombines TRBV27 with TRBJ2-5; possibly TRBD1 for D (6 bases). The J call could be wrong; TRBJ2-7 is a better fit for the DNA end. This CDR3 has 13 amino acids. Germline-derived CDR1 and CDR2 are MNHEY and SMNVEV (reference sequence). In DNA, the CDR3 is TGTGCCAGTCGGCCGGGACACGGCTACGAGCAGTACTTC. Residues: CASRPGHGYEQYF.